The rows below give T cell receptor beta chains drawn from one sample of a study of T cell responses to AZD1222 COVID-19 vaccine. Only in-frame clones appear in the TCRdb table, and some are missing; sequencing was by immunoSEQ multiplex PCR. The sample shows about 100,000 clones, just over 85% of them seen only once. The starting material was peripheral blood, obtained on day 0 of AZD1222 vaccination. All receptors derive from an adult in good health. Each CDR3 is given with its conserved first and last residue. The D gene is left open where the match is weak. Clone size is shown for a subset of rows, as once, few, many or a class of expanded clone.

V gene	J gene	clone size	D gene	CDR3 protein	CDR3 DNA
TRBV5-1	TRBJ2-7	-	-	CASSLAGDGTYEQYF	TGCGCCAGCAGCTTGGCCGGGGACGGTACCTACGAGCAGTACTTC
TRBV6-5	TRBJ2-7	-	TRBD2	CASSRGSAPNEQYF	TGTGCCAGCAGCCGCGGGAGTGCCCCTAATGAGCAGTACTTC
TRBV30	TRBJ1-2	-	TRBD1	CAWTDRVTRYTF	TGTGCCTGGACCGACAGGGTGACGCGCTACACCTTC
TRBV6-5	TRBJ1-5	-	-	CASSQKLNQPQHF	TGTGCCAGCAGTCAGAAACTTAATCAGCCCCAGCATTTT
TRBV3-1/TRBV3-2	TRBJ2-7	-	-	CASSQGASLYEQYF	TGTGCCAGCAGCCAAGGGGCTAGTCTCTACGAGCAGTACTTC
TRBV6-5	TRBJ1-4	-	-	CASSYGGGSEKLFF	TGTGCCAGCAGTTACGGGGGAGGGAGCGAAAAACTGTTTTTT
TRBV11-3	TRBJ1-1	-	-	CASKSSGGRRDTEAFF	TGTGCCAGCAAATCGAGTGGCGGCAGACGAGACACTGAAGCTTTCTTT
TRBV11-3	TRBJ2-7	-	-	CASSSLSVLGGHEQYF	TGTGCCAGCAGCTCCCTGAGTGTCCTGGGTGGGCACGAGCAGTACTTC
TRBV18	TRBJ2-7	-	-	CASSTQGAGLNEQYF	TGTGCCAGCTCAACGCAGGGCGCCGGATTAAACGAGCAGTACTTC
TRBV15	TRBJ2-4	-	TRBD2	CATSSRLAGGDIQYF	TGTGCCACCAGCAGTCGTCTAGCGGGAGGGGACATTCAGTACTTC
TRBV27	TRBJ2-7	-	-	CASSIQGGQGYEQYF	TGTGCCAGCAGCATACAGGGGGGGCAAGGCTACGAGCAGTACTTC
TRBV10-1	TRBJ1-2	-	-	CASSSTDTYGYTF	TGCGCCAGCAGTTCAACCGACACATATGGCTACACCTTC
TRBV5-1	TRBJ2-3	-	-	CASSLWTEPTDTQYF	TGCGCCAGCAGCCTATGGACAGAGCCCACAGATACGCAGTATTTT
TRBV7-8	TRBJ2-2	-	TRBD2	CASTGLAGGPGSGELFF	TGTGCCAGCACCGGACTAGCGGGAGGGCCAGGTTCGGGGGAGCTGTTTTTT
TRBV7-2	TRBJ2-5	-	TRBD2	CASSFGFSGGETQYF	TGTGCCAGCAGCTTTGGATTCTCGGGGGGGGAGACCCAGTACTTC
TRBV5-4	TRBJ1-2	-	TRBD1	CASSSTGLNYGYTF	TGTGCCAGCAGTTCGACAGGGCTTAACTATGGCTACACCTTC
TRBV5-4	TRBJ1-2	few	-	CASSLVAGLEGYTF	TGTGCCAGCAGCTTGGTGGCAGGGCTGGAGGGCTACACCTTC
TRBV19	TRBJ1-5	-	-	CASSIVLLSQPQHF	TGTGCCAGTAGTATAGTCTTGTTGTCGCAGCCCCAGCATTTT
TRBV11-2	TRBJ1-2	-	-	CASSLEGGLGYGYTF	TGTGCCAGCAGCCTCGAAGGGGGGCTGGGCTATGGCTACACCTTC
TRBV2	TRBJ1-6	-	-	CASGEVGNSPLHF	TGTGCCAGCGGTGAGGTGGGCAATTCACCCCTCCACTTT
TRBV19	TRBJ2-1	-	-	CASSIARGRRDNEQFF	TGTGCCAGTAGTATAGCCAGGGGCCGCCGGGACAATGAGCAGTTCTTC
TRBV7-9	TRBJ1-2	-	-	CACDNQGVDGYTF	TGTGCCTGCGATAATCAGGGAGTCGATGGCTACACCTTC
TRBV7-6	TRBJ2-3	-	-	CASSLGTAALGDTQYF	TGTGCCAGCAGCTTAGGTACAGCAGCACTCGGAGATACGCAGTATTTT
TRBV29-1	TRBJ1-5	-	-	CSAGARDQPQHF	TGCAGCGCAGGGGCGCGGGATCAGCCCCAGCATTTT
TRBV7-9	TRBJ1-2	-	-	CASSLGVAGFGYTF	TGTGCCAGCAGCTTAGGGGTGGCAGGGTTCGGCTACACCTTC
TRBV18	TRBJ1-5	-	TRBD1	CASSTTGDHQHF	TGTGCCAGCTCAACGACAGGGGATCACCAGCATTTT
TRBV27	TRBJ2-3	-	-	CASSLSYTDTQYF	TGTGCCAGCAGTTTAAGTTACACAGATACGCAGTATTTT
TRBV14	TRBJ1-5	once	-	CASSQDPQGPQHF	TGTGCCAGCAGCCAAGATCCACAGGGCCCCCAGCATTTT
TRBV2	TRBJ1-5	-	-	CASSEVTGNQPQHF	TGTGCCAGCAGTGAAGTCACTGGGAATCAGCCCCAGCATTTT
TRBV7-6	TRBJ2-1	-	TRBD1	CASSQRTGTDYNEQFF	TGTGCCAGCAGCCAGCGCACCGGGACAGACTACAATGAGCAGTTCTTC
TRBV4-2	TRBJ2-2	-	-	CASSRGAGNAGTGELFF	TGTGCCAGCAGCCGAGGAGCCGGGAACGCGGGAACCGGGGAGCTGTTTTTT
TRBV6-5	TRBJ1-5	-	-	CASSYRRSDQPQHF	TGTGCCAGCAGTTACCGGAGAAGTGATCAGCCCCAGCATTTT
TRBV11-2	TRBJ2-7	-	-	CASSSSGVSSYEQYF	TGTGCCAGCAGCTCCTCGGGAGTCTCCTCCTACGAGCAGTACTTC
TRBV4-2	TRBJ2-7	-	-	CASRTTLPGVNNEQYF	TGTGCCAGCAGAACTACACTTCCGGGGGTCAATAACGAGCAGTACTTC
TRBV6-5	TRBJ2-7	few	-	CASSLGGVGEQYF	TGTGCCAGCAGTTTAGGGGGAGTGGGAGAGCAGTACTTC
TRBV5-6	TRBJ2-7	-	TRBD1	CASSSDRGQYEQYF	TGTGCCAGCAGCTCGGACAGGGGCCAGTACGAGCAGTACTTC
TRBV18	TRBJ2-1	-	TRBD1	CASSPEHPGQGVDEQFF	TGTGCCAGCTCTCCGGAACATCCGGGACAGGGGGTTGATGAGCAGTTCTTC
TRBV11-2	TRBJ2-1	-	TRBD1	CASRDTRDRQYNEQFF	TGTGCCAGCAGAGATACCCGGGACAGACAATACAATGAGCAGTTCTTC
TRBV18	TRBJ2-7	once	TRBD1	CASSPLQGGSYEQYF	TGTGCCAGCTCACCACTACAGGGGGGCTCCTACGAGCAGTACTTC
TRBV7-8	TRBJ1-6	-	-	CASSLAEGSGSPLHF	TGTGCCAGCAGCTTAGCGGAGGGTTCGGGGTCACCCCTCCACTTT
TRBV3-1/TRBV3-2	TRBJ2-5	-	TRBD1	CASSQGQGFQETQYF	TGTGCCAGCAGCCAAGGACAGGGGTTCCAAGAGACCCAGTACTTC
TRBV4-2	TRBJ1-2	few	-	CASSPQITTGQNGYTF	TGTGCCAGCAGCCCTCAAATCACTACTGGACAGAATGGCTACACCTTC
TRBV7-9	TRBJ2-1	-	-	CASSLVQNNEQFF	TGTGCCAGCAGCTTAGTACAGAACAATGAGCAGTTCTTC
TRBV7-2	TRBJ2-5	-	TRBD2	CASSFRAGAYQETQYF	TGTGCCAGCAGCTTTAGAGCGGGGGCCTACCAAGAGACCCAGTACTTC
TRBV3-1/TRBV3-2	TRBJ2-3	few	TRBD2	CASSSGSHRTDTQYF	TGTGCCAGCAGCAGCGGGAGCCACCGCACAGATACGCAGTATTTT
TRBV5-8	TRBJ2-1	-	-	CASSSAGGPSYNEQFF	TGTGCCAGCAGTTCCGCTGGGGGCCCTTCCTACAATGAGCAGTTCTTC
TRBV19	TRBJ2-5	few	TRBD1	CASQRQGEPQETQYF	TGTGCCAGCCAACGACAGGGCGAACCTCAAGAGACCCAGTACTTC
TRBV30	TRBJ1-1	-	-	CAWSVKRVNTEAFF	TGTGCCTGGAGTGTAAAGCGGGTGAACACTGAAGCTTTCTTT
TRBV7-2	TRBJ2-3	-	TRBD2	CASSLAPPTSDTDTQYF	TGTGCCAGCAGCTTAGCGCCTCCCACTAGCGACACAGATACGCAGTATTTT
TRBV29-1	TRBJ1-2	once	TRBD1	CSAWTGVGYGYTF	TGCAGCGCCTGGACAGGGGTTGGCTATGGCTACACCTTC
TRBV15	TRBJ2-5	once	-	CATSQATETQYF	TGTGCCACCAGCCAGGCGACAGAGACCCAGTACTTC
TRBV4-1	TRBJ2-7	-	-	CASSQRPLRSSYEQYF	TGCGCCAGCAGCCAACGTCCATTACGGAGCTCCTACGAGCAGTACTTC
TRBV30	TRBJ1-2	-	-	CASTQGAGGYTF	TGTGCCTCGACTCAGGGCGCGGGTGGCTACACCTTC
TRBV7-8	TRBJ1-6	-	-	CASSSQGSYNSPLHF	TGTGCCAGCAGCTCGCAGGGTTCTTATAATTCACCCCTCCACTTT
TRBV14	TRBJ1-3	-	TRBD1	CASSHRQGLGNTIYF	TGTGCCAGCAGCCACAGACAGGGTCTCGGAAACACCATATATTTT
TRBV1	TRBJ1-5	-	-	CTSSHTPDQPQHF	TGCACCAGCAGCCACACCCCGGATCAGCCCCAGCATTTT
TRBV11-2	TRBJ2-2	-	-	CASSLDRTSGELFF	TGTGCCAGCAGCTTAGATCGGACGAGCGGGGAGCTGTTTTTT